The 28 T cell receptor beta chains listed next were all sequenced from one sample in a study of cytotoxic CD8 clonotypes in ibrutinib-treated CLL (dated by TCRdb to about 2021). Sample time point, as interpreted from the label and publication: approximately 11 months on ibrutinib. Library preparation employed the immunoSEQ multiplex PCR assay. Sourced from immuneACCESS, this table was stored by TCRdb with only in-frame sequences that have V and J called. A share of the clones is absent; for the studies checked, an unresolved V gene accounts for under half, and the remainder has no known explanation. The sample table lists tens of thousands of clones, around 68% of them with a count of one. The ten top clones hold 10% to 15% of the sample. The sample in question was PBMCs, obtained after 12 months of ibrutinib treatment. Source of these receptors: a human donor with chronic lymphocytic leukemia.

The chain couples TRBV19 to TRBJ1-4, with TRBD1 identical over 7 bases. Germline V gene data show CDR1 as LNHDA and CDR2 as SQIVND (reference sequence). Trimming took 7 bases from V and 5 from J; bases not matched to a gene: 10. The CDR3 is 15 amino acids. The CDR3 is CASTPPGQPNEKLFF. The CDR3 region has the DNA TGTGCCAGTACTCCCCCGGGACAGCCAAATGAAAAACTGTTTTTT.

V usage is TRBV7-2 and J usage is TRBJ1-2; TRBD1 matches at 8 bases. The CDR3 has 15 residues. Germline loops: CDR1 SGHTA, CDR2 FQGNSA. V was clipped by 5 bases and J by 4 bases; unmatched bases: 9. The CDR3 here is CASSRTGIGGYGYTF. The CDR3 nucleotides are TGTGCCAGCAGCCGGACAGGGATCGGGGGCTATGGCTACACCTTC.

This clone was counted a single time. The rearrangement uses TRBV9 and TRBJ2-3; 11 nucleotides agree with TRBD2. The CDR3 contains 16 residues. J gave up 3 bases and V 0 bases, and 3 bases lay outside the gene matches. Germline CDR1 is SGDLS and CDR2 is YYNGEE. This CDR3 is CASSVVASGGTDTQYF. The CDR3 region has the DNA TGTGCCAGCAGCGTAGTGGCTAGCGGGGGGACAGATACGCAGTATTTT.

Comment on this clone: In the same sample, other DNA sequences code for this CDR3. The genes are TRBV18 and TRBJ2-3; D is possibly TRBD2 (5 bases). Trimming took 0 bases from V and 4 from J, leaving 5 bases between them. Germline lookup yields CDR1 KGHSH and CDR2 LQKENI. The CDR3 has 13 residues. The CDR3 protein is CASSPPGADTQYF. CDR3 in DNA: TGTGCCAGCTCACCACCCGGGGCAGATACGCAGTATTTT. The variable domain in full, with the rest retrieved from reference TRBV18 and TRBJ2-3, is NAGVMQNPRHLVRRRGQEARLRCSPMKGHSHVYWYRQLPEEGLKFMVYLQKENIIDESGMPKERFSAEFPKEGPSILRIQQVVRGDSAAYFCASSPPGADTQYFGPGTRLTVL.

This chain joins TRBV11-2 and TRBJ2-5; perhaps TRBD2 as D (5 bases). V was pared by 3 bases and J by 9 bases, with 11 bases between. This CDR3 spans 12 amino acids. In germline, CDR1 is SGHAT, CDR2 FQNNGV. The CDR3 DNA reads TGTGCCAGCAGCTTTGCTCAGGAGGCCCAGTACTTC. Encoded protein: CASSFAQEAQYF.

This chain connects TRBV5-6 to TRBJ2-7; no reliable D call. The V gene lost 0 bases and the J gene lost 4 bases, with 8 bases spanning the gap. This CDR3 region has 13 residues. Germline lookup yields CDR1 SGHDT and CDR2 YYEEEE. CDR3 region: CASSLGKSYEQYF. The DNA for the CDR3 is TGTGCCAGCAGCTTGGGTAAGAGTTACGAGCAGTACTTC.

The chain links TRBV19 to TRBJ1-2; no firm D call. The CDR3 is made up of 14 amino acids. CDR1 and CDR2 (germline): LNHDA, SQIVND (reference sequence). With 3 bases removed from V and 3 bases from J, the gap between germline ends came to 11 bases. In DNA, the CDR3 is TGTGCCAGTAGTATCTTCCGGGGTGACTATGGCTACACCTTC. Translating gives CASSIFRGDYGYTF.

This clone counts as medium-sized. The chain recombines TRBV18 with TRBJ1-1; TRBD1 might be the D (6 bases). The V gene lost 1 base and the J gene lost 5 bases, with 8 bases spanning the gap. Germline-derived CDR1 and CDR2 are KGHSH and LQKENI. CDR3 length: 13 amino acids. Here the CDR3 DNA reads TGTGCCAGCTCACCACAGGGGGGGACTGAAGCTTTCTTT. This translates into CASSPQGGTEAFF.

This sequence joins TRBV28 and TRBJ2-7; either TRBD1 or TRBD2 may fit D (5 bases each). In germline, CDR1 is MDHEN, CDR2 SYDVKM. V lost 10 bases and J lost 3, with 19 bases in between. This CDR3 is built from 14 residues. The CDR3 is CATIVRDRHYEQYF. Here the CDR3 DNA reads TGTGCCACGATAGTTCGGGACCGACACTACGAGCAGTACTTC.

The V call is TRBV7-9, the J call TRBJ2-7; 7 bases align to TRBD1. The length of the CDR3 is 15 residues. Germline values: CDR1 SEHNR, CDR2 FQNEAQ (reference sequence). The J segment lost 5 bases and the V segment lost 5 bases, leaving 12 bases of the junction unmatched. DNA of the CDR3: TGTGCCAGCAGCCCCTACGGACAGGTACAGGACGAGCAGTACTTC. It yields the protein CASSPYGQVQDEQYF.

This chain connects TRBV6-5 to TRBJ2-3, with 7 bases identical to TRBD2. With 7 bases clipped from V and 3 bases from J, the junction kept 7 bases outside the gene matches. CDR3 length equals 14 residues. From germline, CDR1 is MNHEY and CDR2 SVGAGI. The CDR3 coding sequence is TGTGCCAGCACCGGGGGGACTCCTACAGATACGCAGTATTTT. As protein: CASTGGTPTDTQYF.

The V gene is TRBV18, the J gene TRBJ1-2; 8 nucleotides line up with TRBD1. Looked up from germline, CDR1 is KGHSH and CDR2 is LQKENI. The CDR3 is made up of 15 amino acids. V shed 2 bases and J 4 bases; nucleotides not matched to a gene: 6. The CDR3 DNA sequence: TGTGCCAGCTCACCAGCCGGGACAGGAGTCTATGGCTACACCTTC. Translating it yields CASSPAGTGVYGYTF.

The chain joins TRBV7-9 to TRBJ2-5, with 12 nucleotides matching TRBD1. Germline CDR1 and CDR2: SEHNR and FQNEAQ (reference sequence). This CDR3 region has 18 residues. V lost 1 base to trimming and J lost 5 bases; unmatched junction nucleotides: 11. This chain's CDR3 is CASSLGETGQGARETQYF. As DNA, the CDR3 is TGTGCCAGCAGCTTAGGGGAGACGGGACAGGGGGCTCGGGAGACCCAGTACTTC.

The genes are TRBV5-6 and TRBJ2-7; 7 bases line up with TRBD2. Germline values: CDR1 SGHDT, CDR2 YYEEEE. With V trimmed by 4 bases and J by 3 bases, 4 bases remained unmatched. This CDR3 is built from 13 residues. For the CDR3, the DNA is TGTGCCAGCAGCCCCGCGGGGGACTACGAGCAGTACTTC. Protein: CASSPAGDYEQYF. Complete variable domain (other parts from reference TRBV5-6 and TRBJ2-7): DAGVTQSPTHLIKTRGQQVTLRCSPKSGHDTVSWYQQALGQGPQFIFQYYEEEERQRGNFPDRFSGHQFPNYSSELNVNALLLGDSALYLCASSPAGDYEQYFGPGTRLTVT.

The V and J genes are TRBV27 and TRBJ2-3; D gene ambiguous. V lost 2 bases and J 5 bases, leaving 14 bases between the germline ends. CDR1 MNHEY and CDR2 SMNVEV come from the germline V gene (reference sequence). This CDR3 has 15 residues. CDR3 bases: TGTGCCAGCAGTTTAGGGTGGCGATCGGGAGATACGCAGTATTTT. Its translation: CASSLGWRSGDTQYF.

This sequence joins TRBV30 and TRBJ1-4; D is unclear. Trimming took 0 bases from V and 7 from J, leaving 18 bases between them. Germline CDR1 reads GTSNPN; CDR2 reads SVGIG (reference sequence). This CDR3 has 16 residues. CDR3 nucleotide sequence: TGTGCCTGGAGTGTAATGTATCTGTACGGTGGTGAAAAACTGTTTTTT. Its protein is CAWSVMYLYGGEKLFF. The full variable domain, completed using reference TRBV30 and TRBJ1-4, is SQTIHQWPATLVQPVGSPLSLECTVEGTSNPNLYWYRQAAGRGLQLLFYSVGIGQISSEVPQNLSASRPQDRQFILSSKKLLLSDSGFYLCAWSVMYLYGGEKLFFGSGTQLSVL.

V is TRBV4-1 and J is TRBJ2-7; 8 nucleotides match TRBD2. Germline-derived CDR1 and CDR2 are MGHRA and YSYEKL. V gave up 8 bases and J gave up 2 bases; unmatched junction bases: 17. The CDR3 contains 17 residues. CDR3 sequence reads: CASRPHPLTAGAYEQYF. The CDR3 DNA sequence: TGCGCCAGCCGCCCACACCCGTTAACAGCGGGGGCCTACGAGCAGTACTTC.

V gene TRBV2 combines with J gene TRBJ2-2; D call uncertain. The V and J ends lost 10 bases and 0 bases respectively, with 12 bases between them. In germline, CDR1 is SNHLY, CDR2 FYNNEI. The CDR3 has 14 residues. The CDR3 spells CATTVSANTGELFF. The CDR3 nucleotides read TGTGCCACCACAGTCTCCGCGAACACCGGGGAGCTGTTTTTT.

This clone was counted between two and nine times. The DNA for the CDR3 is TGTGCCAGCAGGGTCAGCAGCTCCTACAATGAGCAGTTCTTC. This gives the protein CASRVSSSYNEQFF. This sequence joins TRBV2 and TRBJ2-1; D unresolved. CDR1 is SNHLY and CDR2 is FYNNEI in the germline V gene. The CDR3 sequence is 14 residues long. The V gene lost 6 bases and the J gene lost 0 bases, with 9 bases spanning the gap.

The count of this clone is one. At one end, the junction sequence differs from germline, possibly due to a read error. The chain uses TRBV7-7 and TRBJ2-7, with a weak D call TRBD1 (7 bases). Per the germline V gene, CDR1 is SSHAT and CDR2 is FNYEAQ (reference sequence). This CDR3 has 13 residues. The CDR3: CASSLGRGDEQYF. The CDR3, as DNA: TGTGCTAGCAGCTTAGGCAGGGGGGACGAGCAGTACTTC.

This clone was seen more than once but under ten times. The chain recombines TRBV11-2 with TRBJ2-2; TRBD1 matches 9 bases. The CDR3 runs 16 residues. Germline CDR1 is SGHAT and CDR2 is FQNNGV. The trim removed 5 bases at V and 5 bases at J, leaving 9 bases unmatched. CDR3 residues: CASSLFRDRETGELFF. The CDR3, as DNA: TGTGCCAGCAGCCTTTTTCGGGACAGGGAAACCGGGGAGCTGTTTTTT.

The chain uses TRBV11-2 and TRBJ1-2; D is undetermined. There are 15 residues in the CDR3. Deletions cut 5 bases from V and 8 bases from J, with 21 bases between. Germline V lookup: CDR1 SGHAT, CDR2 FQNNGV. For the CDR3, the DNA is TGTGCCAGCAGCCCTCGTGTACAAACTCCGTGGGGCTACACCTTC. It is translated as CASSPRVQTPWGYTF. The full variable domain, rest sourced from reference TRBV11-2 and TRBJ1-2, is EAGVAQSPRYKIIEKRQSVAFWCNPISGHATLYWYQQILGQGPKLLIQFQNNGVVDDSQLPKDRFSAERLKGVDSTLKIQPAKLEDSAVYLCASSPRVQTPWGYTFGSGTRLTVV.

This chain joins TRBV6-1 and TRBJ1-2; D is uncertain. Trimming left V 7 bases short and J 2 bases short, with 5 bases between. Per germline, CDR1 MNHNS and CDR2 SASEGT. The CDR3 is 11 amino acids. As DNA, the CDR3 is TGTGCCAGCACTTTAAACTATGGCTACACCTTC. Protein: CASTLNYGYTF.

The rearrangement joins TRBV18 to TRBJ2-7; the match to TRBD1 covers 12 bases. CDR1 and CDR2 from the germline V gene are KGHSH and LQKENI. The CDR3 runs 15 residues. The V segment lost 3 bases and the J segment 5 bases; nucleotides outside the gene matches: 5. CDR3 loop: CASSPQGTGGDEQYF. CDR3 nucleotides: TGTGCCAGCTCACCCCAGGGGACAGGGGGCGACGAGCAGTACTTC. The complete variable domain, with remaining parts taken from reference TRBV18 and TRBJ2-7, reads NAGVMQNPRHLVRRRGQEARLRCSPMKGHSHVYWYRQLPEEGLKFMVYLQKENIIDESGMPKERFSAEFPKEGPSILRIQQVVRGDSAAYFCASSPQGTGGDEQYFGPGTRLTVT.

A single count supports this clone. The rearrangement joins TRBV5-4 to TRBJ2-5, with D uncertain. The V end was cut by 0 bases, the J end by 5 bases, with 14 bases between. The germline V gene has CDR1 SGHNT and CDR2 YYREEE (reference sequence). This CDR3 is 15 amino acids long. This chain's CDR3 is CASSLGERVRETQYF. The CDR3 nucleotides are TGTGCCAGCAGCTTGGGGGAAAGGGTGCGGGAGACCCAGTACTTC. The full variable domain, in which reference TRBV5-4 and TRBJ2-5 provide the parts outside the CDR3, is ETGVTQSPTHLIKTRGQQVTLRCSSQSGHNTVSWYQQALGQGPQFIFQYYREEENGRGNFPPRFSGLQFPNYSSELNVNALELDDSALYLCASSLGERVRETQYFGPGTRLLVL.

V usage is TRBV14 and J usage is TRBJ1-2; TRBD1 agrees at 11 bases. Germline V gene lookup returns CDR1 SGHDN and CDR2 FVKESK. The CDR3 covers 16 residues. Germline trimming cut 6 bases from V and 8 bases from J; bases unmatched to any gene: 14. The CDR3 protein is CASSQTGTGGISGYTF. CDR3 DNA sequence: TGTGCCAGCAGTCAAACCGGGACAGGGGGTATATCGGGCTACACCTTC.

The genes are TRBV19 and TRBJ2-1; no reliable D call. The V end lost 6 bases, the J end lost 1 base, and 7 bases lay between the germline ends. In germline, CDR1 is LNHDA, CDR2 SQIVND (reference sequence). This CDR3 contains 13 residues. The DNA of the CDR3 is TGTGCCAGTAGGGACGTATCCTACAATGAGCAGTTCTTC. It codes for CASRDVSYNEQFF.

This chain links TRBV7-9 with TRBJ1-2; D remains ambiguous. Deletions cut 5 bases from V and 3 bases from J, with 19 bases between. CDR3 size: 16 residues. The germline V gene has CDR1 SEHNR and CDR2 FQNEAQ (reference sequence). CDR3 nucleotides: TGTGCCAGCAGCCATGAGATGGCAGGAAGATACTATGGCTACACCTTC. As protein: CASSHEMAGRYYGYTF.